The next 20 T cell receptor beta chains were all read from a single sample in a study of T cell repertoires in cytomegalovirus infection (dated by TCRdb to between 2017 and 2020). Their antigen targets remain unknown. The treatment or condition tag for this specimen amounts to: in vitro stimulation with specific CMV peptide epitopes to enrich CMV-specific T cells. TCRdb names Illumina HiSeq 1500 as the instrument used. Using fastp trimming at Q25 and MiXCR clonotype assembly, TCRdb reanalyzed the public sequencing data and kept in-frame beta chains. Every entry covers one CDR3 protein and lists the most common genes and DNA from its rows. The sample yields around 540,000 distinct CDR3 sequences; 30% to 35% were counted once. The top ten hold around a sixth of the sample. The sample in question was cultured PBMCs, obtained from culture after CMV antigen stimulation. Receptors were obtained from a human donor in good health (CMV status not recorded). Some clones in this sample may be carry-over from other donors' samples.

V is TRBV9 and J is TRBJ2-7; D call uncertain. Germline V gene sequence: CDR1 SGDLS, CDR2 YYNGEE. V was clipped by 4 bases and J by 5 bases, with 13 bases between them. There are 13 residues in the CDR3. CDR3 sequence (DNA): TGTGCCAGCAGCCCCGCCCCTGGGAACGAGCAGTACTTC. It is translated as CASSPAPGNEQYF.

In its sample, this clonotype was seen once. The chain is built from TRBV11-2 and TRBJ2-1, with 10 bases lining up with TRBD2. The V and J ends lost 5 bases and 0 bases, in that order; junction bases with no gene match: 4. The CDR3 sequence is 16 residues long. Germline V lookup: CDR1 SGHAT, CDR2 FQNNGV. The CDR3 bases are TGTGCCAGCAGCAATAGCGGGAGGCACTCCTACAATGAGCAGTTCTTC. It translates to CASSNSGRHSYNEQFF.

This chain joins TRBV27 and TRBJ2-1, with 7 bases that match TRBD2. The CDR3 spans 14 residues. V lost 7 bases and J lost 2; bases outside the gene matches: 5. CDR1 MNHEY and CDR2 SMNVEV come from the germline V gene (reference sequence). The CDR3 DNA sequence: TGTGCCAGCACAGGACTAGGGCCCTACAATGAGCAGTTCTTC. Translating it yields CASTGLGPYNEQFF.

This clonotype was observed many times. The chain combines TRBV7-6 with TRBJ2-3; D possibly uses TRBD1 or TRBD2 (5 bases each). The CDR3 runs to 16 residues. V was pared by 5 bases and J by 4 bases, with 19 bases between. The germline gives CDR1 SGHVS, CDR2 FNYEAQ. The CDR3 loop reads CASSPLDLGVPDTQYF. As DNA, the CDR3 is TGTGCCAGCAGCCCCCTAGATCTGGGGGTTCCAGATACGCAGTATTTT.

The chain has TRBV12-5 and TRBJ2-1; D ambiguous. The CDR3 totals 12 residues. V was clipped by 7 bases and J by 3 bases, with 7 bases between them. Germline lookup yields CDR1 LGHNT and CDR2 FRNRAP. CDR3 coding DNA: TGTGCTAGTGCCCCGGACTACAATGAGCAGTTCTTC. Translating gives CASAPDYNEQFF. The full variable domain, completed using reference TRBV12-5 and TRBJ2-1, is DARVTQTPRHKVTEMGQEVTMRCQPILGHNTVFWYRQTMMQGLELLAYFRNRAPLDDSGMPKDRFSAEMPDATLATLKIQPSEPRDSAVYFCASAPDYNEQFFGPGTRLTVL.

This rearrangement joins TRBV6-1 to TRBJ2-1; 8 positions match TRBD2. The CDR3 consists of 13 residues. V lost 5 bases, J lost 7 bases, and 4 bases stayed unmatched. Germline CDR1 reads MNHNS; CDR2 reads SASEGT. The CDR3: CASSRLAQNEQFF. CDR3 DNA sequence: TGTGCCAGCAGTAGACTAGCGCAGAATGAGCAGTTCTTC.

J is TRBJ1-1 and V is TRBV4-1; D is ambiguous. Germline-derived CDR1 and CDR2 are MGHRA and YSYEKL. The germline V and J ends were trimmed by 3 bases and 3 bases, with 11 bases remaining between them. This CDR3 is built from 14 residues. Here the CDR3 reads CASSQPVWDTEAFF. The CDR3 DNA is TGCGCCAGCAGCCAGCCCGTCTGGGACACTGAAGCTTTCTTT.

The chain recombines TRBV4-1 with TRBJ1-1; 7 nucleotides agree with TRBD1. The CDR3 has 13 residues. J lost 5 bases, V lost 8 bases, and 8 bases had no gene match. The V gene's germline CDR1 is MGHRA and CDR2 YSYEKL. The CDR3 region is CASRGGQITEAFF. CDR3 bases: TGCGCCAGCCGGGGGGGACAGATAACTGAAGCTTTCTTT.

The CDR3 is CASTSGTSGRRSYNEQFF. In DNA, the CDR3 is TGTGCCAGCACCTCGGGGACTAGCGGTCGCCGGTCCTACAATGAGCAGTTCTTC. The chain recombines TRBV7-9 with TRBJ2-1, with 11 bases identical to TRBD2. CDR1 SEHNR and CDR2 FQNEAQ come from the germline V gene (reference sequence). With 7 bases clipped from V and 1 base from J, the junction kept 12 bases outside the gene matches. This CDR3 spans 18 amino acids. Based on the CDR3 plus reference TRBV7-9 and TRBJ2-1, the full variable domain is DTGVSQNPRHKITKRGQNVTFRCDPISEHNRLYWYRQTLGQGPEFLTYFQNEAQLEKSRLLSDRFSAERPKGSFSTLEIQRTEQGDSAMYLCASTSGTSGRRSYNEQFFGPGTRLTVL.

The CDR3 region is CASSPSTGTGVNYGYTF. The CDR3 coding sequence is TGCGCCAGCAGCCCGAGCACAGGGACAGGGGTTAACTATGGCTACACCTTC. The rearrangement uses TRBV23-1 and TRBJ1-2; 10 bases match TRBD1. TRBV23-1 is reported as an ORF; its role is uncertain. There are 17 residues in the CDR3. Trimming at V came to 6 bases and at J to 1 base, leaving 11 bases not matched to a gene.

The rearrangement uses TRBV4-2 and TRBJ1-4; D gene uncertain. Germline assignment: CDR1 LGHNA and CDR2 YNFKEQ. V was pared by 1 base and J by 7 bases, with 7 bases between. This CDR3 has 13 residues. CDR3 sequence (DNA): TGTGCCAGCAGCCAAGTCGAAGCTGAAAAACTGTTTTTT. It is translated as CASSQVEAEKLFF.

The rearrangement links TRBV5-4 to TRBJ2-6; D call uncertain. Trimming removed 7 bases from V and 3 bases from J, with 8 bases in between. Germline V gene data show CDR1 as SGHNT and CDR2 as YYREEE (reference sequence). This CDR3 is 13 amino acids long. The CDR3 is CASRRFGANVLTF. The CDR3 DNA is TGTGCCAGCCGGCGGTTTGGGGCCAACGTCCTGACTTTC. The full variable domain, in which reference TRBV5-4 and TRBJ2-6 provide the parts outside the CDR3, is ETGVTQSPTHLIKTRGQQVTLRCSSQSGHNTVSWYQQALGQGPQFIFQYYREEENGRGNFPPRFSGLQFPNYSSELNVNALELDDSALYLCASRRFGANVLTFGAGSRLTVL.

This clonotype showed up just a few times. This chain links TRBV12-3 or TRBV12-4 with TRBJ2-1; TRBD2 matches 11 bases. V lost 6 bases, J lost 7 bases, and 8 bases stayed unmatched. CDR3 length: 15 amino acids. In DNA, the CDR3 is TGTGCCAGCAGATATACTAGCGGGAGTGGGAATGAGCAGTTCTTC. This codes for CASRYTSGSGNEQFF.

This clonotype was found a few times. The rearrangement links TRBV28 to TRBJ2-1; 8 nucleotides line up with TRBD2. There are 14 residues in the CDR3. Germline V gives CDR1 MDHEN, CDR2 SYDVKM. J was trimmed by 2 bases and V by 10 bases; bases with no gene match: 7. CDR3: CAIETSGTYNEQFF. CDR3 sequence (DNA): TGTGCCATCGAAACTAGCGGTACCTACAATGAGCAGTTCTTC. Based on the CDR3 plus reference TRBV28 and TRBJ2-1, the full variable domain is DVKVTQSSRYLVKRTGEKVFLECVQDMDHENMFWYRQDPGLGLRLIYFSYDVKMKEKGDIPEGYSVSREKKERFSLILESASTNQTSMYLCAIETSGTYNEQFFGPGTRLTVL.

A few counts support this clonotype. V usage is TRBV6-1 and J usage is TRBJ2-7; D perhaps matches TRBD1 (5 bases). The CDR3 spans 14 residues. V shed 6 bases and J shed 3 bases, with 15 bases lying between them. Germline assignment: CDR1 MNHNS and CDR2 SASEGT. This CDR3 reads CASRGALSVYEQYF. The DNA of the CDR3 is TGTGCCAGCAGAGGGGCGCTCTCGGTCTACGAGCAGTACTTC.

This clonotype was detected a few times. This chain uses TRBV7-2 with TRBJ2-3, with TRBD2 matching over 8 bases. CDR1 is SGHTA, CDR2 FQGNSA, per germline. CDR3 size: 14 residues. The V and J ends lost 5 bases and 6 bases, in that order; junction bases with no gene match: 7. The CDR3 DNA reads as TGTGCCAGCAGCCCCTGGACTAGCCAGGATACGCAGTATTTT. The encoded protein is CASSPWTSQDTQYF.

This clonotype was recorded a few times. V gene TRBV11-2 combines with J gene TRBJ2-1; 11 bases fit TRBD2. Germline values: CDR1 SGHAT, CDR2 FQNNGV. CDR3 length: 15 residues. V dropped 4 bases and J dropped 10; count of bases not matched to a gene: 9. The CDR3, as DNA: TGTGCCAGCAGCTCCTTAGCGGGAGGGCTAGGGGAGCAGTTCTTC. Translation: CASSSLAGGLGEQFF.

The table lists this clonotype with many counts. This chain joins TRBV12-3 or TRBV12-4 and TRBJ1-2; D is undetermined. This CDR3 contains 13 residues. Trimming removed 11 bases at V and 8 bases at J, with 21 bases between. CDR3 DNA: TGTGCCGGCTTCTCTCACGAACAAGCGGGCTACACCTTC. It yields the protein CAGFSHEQAGYTF.

This clonotype occurred a few times. This chain connects TRBV6-1 to TRBJ2-4, with 9 bases aligning to TRBD2. With 0 bases clipped from V and 1 base from J, the junction kept 4 bases outside the gene matches. CDR3 length equals 17 residues. Germline V gene sequence: CDR1 MNHNS, CDR2 SASEGT. The CDR3 loop is CASSEAPSGTAKNIQYF. CDR3 sequence (DNA): TGTGCCAGCAGTGAAGCCCCTAGCGGGACCGCCAAAAACATTCAGTACTTC.

A few counts support this clonotype. The rearrangement uses TRBV7-2 and TRBJ2-4; D gene uncertain. This CDR3 has 12 amino acids. Germline V gene data show CDR1 as SGHTA and CDR2 as FQGNSA. Trimming removed 1 base at V and 6 bases at J, with 4 bases between. The CDR3 sequence is CASSLDSNIQYF. For the CDR3, the DNA is TGTGCCAGCAGCTTAGATTCAAACATTCAGTACTTC.